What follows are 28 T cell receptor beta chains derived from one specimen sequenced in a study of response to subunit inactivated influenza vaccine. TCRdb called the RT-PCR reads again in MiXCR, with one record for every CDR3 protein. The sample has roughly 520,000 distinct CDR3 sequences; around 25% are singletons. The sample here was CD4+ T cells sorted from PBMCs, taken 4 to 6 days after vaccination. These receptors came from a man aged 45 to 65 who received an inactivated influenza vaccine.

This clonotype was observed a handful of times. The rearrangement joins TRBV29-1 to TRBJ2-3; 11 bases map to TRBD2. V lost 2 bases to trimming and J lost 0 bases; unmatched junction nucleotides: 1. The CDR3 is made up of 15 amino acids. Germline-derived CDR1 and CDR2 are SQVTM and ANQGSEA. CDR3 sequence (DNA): TGCAGCGTTGAACCTAGCGGGAGGAGCACAGATACGCAGTATTTT. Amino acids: CSVEPSGRSTDTQYF.

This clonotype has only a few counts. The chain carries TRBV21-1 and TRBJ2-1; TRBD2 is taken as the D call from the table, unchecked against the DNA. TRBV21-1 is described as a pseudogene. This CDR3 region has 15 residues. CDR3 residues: CASSTGTSDYNEQFF. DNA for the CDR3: TGTGCCAGCAGCACCGGGACTAGCGACTACAATGAGCAGTTCTTC.

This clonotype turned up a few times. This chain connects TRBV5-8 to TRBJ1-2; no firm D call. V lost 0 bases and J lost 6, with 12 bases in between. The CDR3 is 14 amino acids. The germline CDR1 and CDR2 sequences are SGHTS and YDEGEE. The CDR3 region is CASSLAGINHGYTF. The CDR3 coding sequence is TGTGCCAGCAGCTTGGCCGGTATAAACCATGGCTACACCTTC.

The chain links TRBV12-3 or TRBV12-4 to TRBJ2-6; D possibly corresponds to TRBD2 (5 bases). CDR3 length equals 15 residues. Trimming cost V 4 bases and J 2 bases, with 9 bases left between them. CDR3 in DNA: TGTGCCAGCAGTTCCCGAGGGACTGGGGCCAACGTCCTGACTTTC. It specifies CASSSRGTGANVLTF.

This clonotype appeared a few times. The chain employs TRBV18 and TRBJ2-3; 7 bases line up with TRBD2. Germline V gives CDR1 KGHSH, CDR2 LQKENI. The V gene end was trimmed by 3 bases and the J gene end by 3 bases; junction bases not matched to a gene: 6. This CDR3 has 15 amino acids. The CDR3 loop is CASSPGGLDTDTQYF. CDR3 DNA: TGTGCCAGCTCACCGGGAGGGTTGGATACAGATACGCAGTATTTT.

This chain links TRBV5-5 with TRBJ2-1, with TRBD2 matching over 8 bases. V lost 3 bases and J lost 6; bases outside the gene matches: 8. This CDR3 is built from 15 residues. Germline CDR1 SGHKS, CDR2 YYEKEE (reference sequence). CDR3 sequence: CASSSRTSWVNEQFF. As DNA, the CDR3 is TGTGCCAGCAGCTCTAGGACTAGCTGGGTCAATGAGCAGTTCTTC.

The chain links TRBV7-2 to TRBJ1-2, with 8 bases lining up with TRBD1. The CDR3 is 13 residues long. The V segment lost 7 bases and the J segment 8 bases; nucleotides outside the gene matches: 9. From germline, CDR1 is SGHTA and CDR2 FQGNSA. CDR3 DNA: TGTGCCAGCACCCTGGACAGGGCCGGAGGCTACACCTTC. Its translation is CASTLDRAGGYTF.

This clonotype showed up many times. The CDR3 coding sequence is TGTGCCAGCAGCTTAGTAACAGGGCAGTACTTC. Residues: CASSLVTGQYF. The chain carries TRBV7-2 and TRBJ2-7; maybe TRBD1 (5 bases). V was pared by 1 base and J by 9 bases, with 7 bases between. The germline V gene has CDR1 SGHTA and CDR2 FQGNSA. This CDR3 has 11 residues.

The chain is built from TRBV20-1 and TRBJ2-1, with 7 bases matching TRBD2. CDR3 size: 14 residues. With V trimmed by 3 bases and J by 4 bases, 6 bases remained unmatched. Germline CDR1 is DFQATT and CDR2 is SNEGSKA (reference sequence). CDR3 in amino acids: CSARPLAAYNEQFF. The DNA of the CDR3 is TGCAGTGCTAGGCCCCTAGCGGCATACAATGAGCAGTTCTTC.

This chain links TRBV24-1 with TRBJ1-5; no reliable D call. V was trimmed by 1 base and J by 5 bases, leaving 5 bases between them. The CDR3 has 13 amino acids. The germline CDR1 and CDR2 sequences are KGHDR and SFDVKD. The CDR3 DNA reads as TGTGCCACCAGTGATTTTTCCGATCAGCCCCAGCATTTT. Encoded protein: CATSDFSDQPQHF.

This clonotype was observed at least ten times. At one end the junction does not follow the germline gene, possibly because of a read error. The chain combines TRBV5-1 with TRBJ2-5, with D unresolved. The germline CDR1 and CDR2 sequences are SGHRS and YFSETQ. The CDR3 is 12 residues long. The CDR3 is CASSLNEETQYF. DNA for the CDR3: TGTGCCAGCTCACTCAACGAGGAGACCCAGTACTTC.

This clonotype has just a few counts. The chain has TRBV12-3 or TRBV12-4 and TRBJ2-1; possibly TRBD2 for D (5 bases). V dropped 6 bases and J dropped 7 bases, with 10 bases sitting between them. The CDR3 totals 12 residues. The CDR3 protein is CASSRWENEQFF. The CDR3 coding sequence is TGTGCCAGCAGCCGATGGGAGAATGAGCAGTTCTTC.

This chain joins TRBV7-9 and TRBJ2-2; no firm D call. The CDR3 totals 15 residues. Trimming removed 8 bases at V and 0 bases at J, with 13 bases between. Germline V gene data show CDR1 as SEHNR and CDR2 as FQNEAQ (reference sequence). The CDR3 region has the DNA TGTGCCAGCCCTAATGTAGAGGCGAACACCGGGGAGCTGTTTTTT. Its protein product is CASPNVEANTGELFF. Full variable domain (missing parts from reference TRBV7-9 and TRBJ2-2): DTGVSQNPRHKITKRGQNVTFRCDPISEHNRLYWYRQTLGQGPEFLTYFQNEAQLEKSRLLSDRFSAERPKGSFSTLEIQRTEQGDSAMYLCASPNVEANTGELFFGEGSRLTVL.

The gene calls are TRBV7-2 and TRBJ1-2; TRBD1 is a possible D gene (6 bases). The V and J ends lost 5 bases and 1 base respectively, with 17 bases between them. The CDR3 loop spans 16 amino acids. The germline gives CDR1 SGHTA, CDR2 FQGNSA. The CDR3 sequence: CASSRTGTPGNYGYTF. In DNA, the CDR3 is TGTGCCAGCAGCCGAACCGGGACACCCGGTAACTATGGCTACACCTTC.

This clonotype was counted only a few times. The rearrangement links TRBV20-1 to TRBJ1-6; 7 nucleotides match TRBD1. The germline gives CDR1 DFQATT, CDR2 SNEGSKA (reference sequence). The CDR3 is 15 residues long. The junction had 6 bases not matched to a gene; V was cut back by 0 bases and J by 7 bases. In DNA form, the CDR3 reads TGCAGTGCTAGAGATTGGGCCAGGGGGAATTCACCCCTCCACTTT. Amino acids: CSARDWARGNSPLHF.

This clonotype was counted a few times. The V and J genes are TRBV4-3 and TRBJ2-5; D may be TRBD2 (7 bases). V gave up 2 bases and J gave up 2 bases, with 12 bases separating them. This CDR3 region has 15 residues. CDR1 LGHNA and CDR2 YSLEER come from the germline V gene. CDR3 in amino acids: CASSQQQGGQETQYF. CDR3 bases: TGCGCCAGCAGCCAACAACAGGGAGGGCAAGAGACCCAGTACTTC.

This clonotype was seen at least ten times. The CDR3 DNA reads TGTGCCAGCATCGTCGACAGGGCGAGCTCCTACGAGCAGTACTTC. It is translated as CASIVDRASSYEQYF. The gene calls are TRBV2 and TRBJ2-7; 7 nucleotides line up with TRBD1. V lost 7 bases and J lost 0; bases outside the gene matches: 9. The germline gives CDR1 SNHLY, CDR2 FYNNEI. The CDR3 consists of 15 residues.

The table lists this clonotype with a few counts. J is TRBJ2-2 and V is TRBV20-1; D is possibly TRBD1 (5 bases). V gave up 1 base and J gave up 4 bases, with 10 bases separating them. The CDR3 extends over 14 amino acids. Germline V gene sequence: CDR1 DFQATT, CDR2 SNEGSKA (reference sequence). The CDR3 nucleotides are TGCAGTGCTAGAGGCAGGGTCGGCACCGGGGAGCTGTTTTTT. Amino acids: CSARGRVGTGELFF.

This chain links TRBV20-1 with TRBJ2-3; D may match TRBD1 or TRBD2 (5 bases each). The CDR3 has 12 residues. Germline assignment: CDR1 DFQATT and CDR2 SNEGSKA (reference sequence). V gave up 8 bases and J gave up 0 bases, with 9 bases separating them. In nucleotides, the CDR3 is TGCAGTTCGGGACCGAGCACAGATACGCAGTATTTT. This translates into CSSGPSTDTQYF.

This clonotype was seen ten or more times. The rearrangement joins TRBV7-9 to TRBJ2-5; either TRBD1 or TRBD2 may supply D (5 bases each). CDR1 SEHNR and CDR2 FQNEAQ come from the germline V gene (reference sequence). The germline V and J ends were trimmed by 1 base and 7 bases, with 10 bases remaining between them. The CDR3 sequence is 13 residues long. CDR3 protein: CASSLEGGGTQYF. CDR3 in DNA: TGTGCCAGCAGCTTAGAAGGTGGGGGGACCCAGTACTTC.

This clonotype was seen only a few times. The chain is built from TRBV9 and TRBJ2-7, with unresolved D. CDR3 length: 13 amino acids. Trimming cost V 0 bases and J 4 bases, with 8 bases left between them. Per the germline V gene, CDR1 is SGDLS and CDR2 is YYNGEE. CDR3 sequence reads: CASSVAPLYEQYF. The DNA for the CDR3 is TGTGCCAGCAGCGTAGCCCCGTTGTACGAGCAGTACTTC.

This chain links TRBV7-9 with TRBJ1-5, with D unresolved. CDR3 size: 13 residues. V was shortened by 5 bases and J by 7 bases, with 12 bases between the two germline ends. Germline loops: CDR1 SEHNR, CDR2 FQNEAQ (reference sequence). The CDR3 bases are TGTGCCAGCAGCCTGAGTTTGGGGCAGCCCCAGCATTTT. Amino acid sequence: CASSLSLGQPQHF.

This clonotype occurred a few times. CDR3 sequence reads: CASGFPDGGTYEQYF. DNA of the CDR3: TGCGCCAGCGGGTTCCCGGACGGGGGTACCTACGAGCAGTACTTC. The chain has TRBV5-1 and TRBJ2-7; possible D gene TRBD2, 6 bases. This CDR3 comprises 15 residues. Trimming shortened V by 7 bases and J by 2 bases, and 19 bases separated the two germline ends. Germline V gene sequence: CDR1 SGHRS, CDR2 YFSETQ.

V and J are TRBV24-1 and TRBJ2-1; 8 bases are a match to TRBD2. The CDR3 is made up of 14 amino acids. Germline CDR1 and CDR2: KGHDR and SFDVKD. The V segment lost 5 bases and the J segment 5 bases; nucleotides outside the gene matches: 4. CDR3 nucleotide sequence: TGTGCCACCAGTGGTACTAGCGGTAACAATGAGCAGTTCTTC. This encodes CATSGTSGNNEQFF.

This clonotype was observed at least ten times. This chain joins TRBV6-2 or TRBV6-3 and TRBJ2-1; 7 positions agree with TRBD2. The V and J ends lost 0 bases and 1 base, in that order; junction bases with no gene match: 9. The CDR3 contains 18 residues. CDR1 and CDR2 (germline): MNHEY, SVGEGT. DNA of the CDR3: TGTGCCAGCAGTTACTCTCCTAAAGCGGGGCGATCCTACAATGAGCAGTTCTTC. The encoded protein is CASSYSPKAGRSYNEQFF.

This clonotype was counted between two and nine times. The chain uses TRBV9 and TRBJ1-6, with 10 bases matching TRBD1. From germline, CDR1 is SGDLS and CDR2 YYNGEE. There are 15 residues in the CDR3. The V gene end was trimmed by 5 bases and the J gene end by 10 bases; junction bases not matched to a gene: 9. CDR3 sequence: CASSPPGQGLSPLHF. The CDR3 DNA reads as TGTGCCAGCAGTCCACCGGGACAGGGGTTATCACCCCTCCACTTT.

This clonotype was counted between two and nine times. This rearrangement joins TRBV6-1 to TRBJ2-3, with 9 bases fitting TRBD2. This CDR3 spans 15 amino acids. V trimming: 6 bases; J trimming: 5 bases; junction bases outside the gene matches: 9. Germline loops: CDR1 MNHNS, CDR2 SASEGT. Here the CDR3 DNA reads TGTGCCAGCAGCCTGGGCGGGGGGGGGGTAGATACGCAGTATTTT. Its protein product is CASSLGGGGVDTQYF.

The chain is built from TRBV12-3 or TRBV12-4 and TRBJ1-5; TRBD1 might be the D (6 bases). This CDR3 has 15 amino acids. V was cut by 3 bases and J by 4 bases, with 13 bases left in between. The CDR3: CASSLRTGTNQPQHF. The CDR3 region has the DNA TGTGCCAGCAGTTTGAGAACAGGGACTAATCAGCCCCAGCATTTT.